This TCR beta chain derives from a study of tumor-infiltrating lymphocytes in primary liver carcinoma. Whole-study context: There were tumors of stage T1-T3 N0M0, each 4.2 to 10 cm across. Overall study findings and caveats: Only around 8-25% of top clones occurred in all five tumor regions.

The investigators made TCR beta cDNA from approximately 510 ng total RNA, using a constant-region primer. What produced the TCR beta libraries was three nested multiplex PCR rounds using slightly modified ARM-PCR. With TRBV1-TRBV30 forward primers and a C-beta reverse primer, the first two PCR rounds were run for 9 to 10 cycles each. MiXCR, applied by TCRdb to the multiplex PCR reads, yields one record per CDR3 protein. The sample consists of approximately 110,000 distinct CDR3 sequences, 60% to 70% of them appearing once. CDR3 length: 14 residues. J lost 9 bases, V lost 4 bases, and 8 bases had no gene match. Worth noting for this clonotype: Its antigen is still unknown.

Unsorted bulk tissue (roughly 17-32 mg) underwent RNA and DNA co-extraction. Every tumor sample held more than 75% viable tumor cells. The chain links TRBV12-3 or TRBV12-4 to TRBJ2-1; 8 bases map to TRBD2. Sequenced input: liver tumor tissue from sampling region 1. Subset noted: tumor region T1, superior pole. The sequence came from a woman aged 60-75 years with primary liver carcinoma and hepatitis B virus infection. CDR3 residues: CASSSTGGLSEQFF. The CDR3 DNA follows: TGTGCCAGCAGTTCGACGGGAGGGCTCAGTGAGCAGTTCTTC.